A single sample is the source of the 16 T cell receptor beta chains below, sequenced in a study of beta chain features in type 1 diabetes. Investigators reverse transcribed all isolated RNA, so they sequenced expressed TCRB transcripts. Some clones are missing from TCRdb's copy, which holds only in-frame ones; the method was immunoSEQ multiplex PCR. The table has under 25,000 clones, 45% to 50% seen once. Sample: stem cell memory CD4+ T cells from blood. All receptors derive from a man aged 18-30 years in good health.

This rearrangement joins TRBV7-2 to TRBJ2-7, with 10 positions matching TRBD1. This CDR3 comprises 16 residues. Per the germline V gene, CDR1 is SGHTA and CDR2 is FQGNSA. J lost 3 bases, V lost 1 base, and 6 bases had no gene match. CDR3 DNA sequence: TGTGCCAGCAGCTTAGTAGCGGGACAGGGGAGCTACGAGCAGTACTTC. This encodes CASSLVAGQGSYEQYF.

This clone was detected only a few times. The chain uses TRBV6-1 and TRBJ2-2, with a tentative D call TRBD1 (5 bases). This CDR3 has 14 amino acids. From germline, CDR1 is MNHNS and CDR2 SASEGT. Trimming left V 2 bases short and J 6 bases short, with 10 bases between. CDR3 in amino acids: CASSEWGNPGELFF. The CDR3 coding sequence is TGTGCCAGCAGTGAATGGGGCAACCCCGGGGAGCTGTTTTTT.

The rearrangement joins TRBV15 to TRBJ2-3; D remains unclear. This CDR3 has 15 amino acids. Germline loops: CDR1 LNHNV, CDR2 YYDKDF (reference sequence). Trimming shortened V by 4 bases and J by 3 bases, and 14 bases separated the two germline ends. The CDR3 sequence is CATSTRVLRTDTQYF. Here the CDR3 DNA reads TGTGCCACCAGCACCCGGGTACTGAGGACAGATACGCAGTATTTT. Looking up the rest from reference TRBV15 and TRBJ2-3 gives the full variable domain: DAMVIQNPRYQVTQFGKPVTLSCSQTLNHNVMYWYQQKSSQAPKLLFHYYDKDFNNEADTPDNFQSRRPNTSFCFLDIRSPGLGDTAMYLCATSTRVLRTDTQYFGPGTRLTVL.

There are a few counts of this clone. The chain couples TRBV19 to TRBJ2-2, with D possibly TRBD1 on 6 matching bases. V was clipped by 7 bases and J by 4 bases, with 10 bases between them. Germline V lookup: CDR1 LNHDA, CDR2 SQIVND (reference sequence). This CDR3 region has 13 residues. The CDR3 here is CASNRDTTGELFF. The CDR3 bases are TGTGCCAGTAACCGGGACACCACCGGGGAGCTGTTTTTT. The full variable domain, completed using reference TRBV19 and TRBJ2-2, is DGGITQSPKYLFRKEGQNVTLSCEQNLNHDAMYWYRQDPGQGLRLIYYSQIVNDFQKGDIAEGYSVSREKKESFPLTVTSAQKNPTAFYLCASNRDTTGELFFGEGSRLTVL.

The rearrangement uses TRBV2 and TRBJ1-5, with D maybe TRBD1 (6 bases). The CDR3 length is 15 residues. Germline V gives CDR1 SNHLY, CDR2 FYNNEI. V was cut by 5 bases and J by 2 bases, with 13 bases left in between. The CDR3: CASSTLRTGNQPQHF. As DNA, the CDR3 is TGTGCCAGCAGTACCCTTAGGACAGGCAATCAGCCCCAGCATTTT.

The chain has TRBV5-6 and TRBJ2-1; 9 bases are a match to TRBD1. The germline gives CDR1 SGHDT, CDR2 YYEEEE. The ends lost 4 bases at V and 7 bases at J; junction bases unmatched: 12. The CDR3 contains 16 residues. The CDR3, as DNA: TGTGCCAGCAGCCCCCCGGGACAGGGCTTTCCGAATGAGCAGTTCTTC. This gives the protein CASSPPGQGFPNEQFF.

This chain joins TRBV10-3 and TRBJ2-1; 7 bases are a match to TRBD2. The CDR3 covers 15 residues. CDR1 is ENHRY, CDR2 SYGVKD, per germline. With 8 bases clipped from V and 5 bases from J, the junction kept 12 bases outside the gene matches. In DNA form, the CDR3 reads TGTGCCATCCGGTCCCAAGGCGGGAGCCACAATGAGCAGTTCTTC. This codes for CAIRSQGGSHNEQFF.

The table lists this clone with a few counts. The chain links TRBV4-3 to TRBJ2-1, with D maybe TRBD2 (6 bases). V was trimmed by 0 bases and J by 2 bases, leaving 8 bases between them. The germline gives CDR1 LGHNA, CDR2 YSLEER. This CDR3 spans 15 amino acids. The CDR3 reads CASSQDPGAYNEQFF. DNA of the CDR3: TGCGCCAGCAGCCAAGATCCGGGGGCCTACAATGAGCAGTTCTTC.

The CDR3 nucleotides are TGTGCCAGCAGCCTTACAGGGTCTGGCACAGATACGCAGTATTTT. Translated, it gives CASSLTGSGTDTQYF. The chain couples TRBV7-9 to TRBJ2-3; the D gene is possibly TRBD1 (6 bases). Trimming cost V 5 bases and J 1 base, with 13 bases left between them. There are 15 residues in the CDR3. Germline V lookup: CDR1 SEHNR, CDR2 FQNEAQ (reference sequence).

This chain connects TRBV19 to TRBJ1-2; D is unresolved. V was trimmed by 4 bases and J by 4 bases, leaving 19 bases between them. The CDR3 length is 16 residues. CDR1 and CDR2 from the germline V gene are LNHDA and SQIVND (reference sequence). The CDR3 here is CASSNYLVQTLYGYTF. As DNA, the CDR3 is TGTGCCAGTAGTAACTATCTCGTCCAGACCCTCTATGGCTACACCTTC.

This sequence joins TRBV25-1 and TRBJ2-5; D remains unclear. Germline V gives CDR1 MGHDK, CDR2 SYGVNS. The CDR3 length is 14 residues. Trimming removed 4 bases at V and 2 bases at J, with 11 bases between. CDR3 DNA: TGTGCCAGCAGTGCCGTGCACGGGCAAGAGACCCAGTACTTC. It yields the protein CASSAVHGQETQYF.

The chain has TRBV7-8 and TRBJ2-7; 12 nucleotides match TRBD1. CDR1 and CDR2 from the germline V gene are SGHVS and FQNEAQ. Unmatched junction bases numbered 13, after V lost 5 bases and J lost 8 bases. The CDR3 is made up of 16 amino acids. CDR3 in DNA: TGTGCCAGCAGCGGCCCCGGGACAGGGGGCATGGAGAAGCAGTACTTC. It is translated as CASSGPGTGGMEKQYF.

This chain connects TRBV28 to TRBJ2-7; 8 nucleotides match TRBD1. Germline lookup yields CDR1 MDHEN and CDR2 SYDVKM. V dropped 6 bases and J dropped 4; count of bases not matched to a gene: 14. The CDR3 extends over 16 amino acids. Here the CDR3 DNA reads TGTGCCAGCAGCCTAAGAGGAGGACAGGGTCGGTACGAGCAGTACTTC. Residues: CASSLRGGQGRYEQYF.

The CDR3 DNA reads as TGTGCCAGCAGCTTAGCGCGACTTAGCAATCAGCCCCAGCATTTT. This sequence encodes CASSLARLSNQPQHF. The chain has TRBV7-8 and TRBJ1-5, with unresolved D. Trimming removed 0 bases from V and 0 bases from J, with 6 bases in between. The CDR3 contains 15 residues. Germline assignment: CDR1 SGHVS and CDR2 FQNEAQ.

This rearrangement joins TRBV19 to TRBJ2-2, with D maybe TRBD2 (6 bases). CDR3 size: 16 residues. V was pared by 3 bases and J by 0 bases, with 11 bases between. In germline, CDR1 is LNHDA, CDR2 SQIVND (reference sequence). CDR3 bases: TGTGCCAGTAGTATTTCCCGGGGGACGAACACCGGGGAGCTGTTTTTT. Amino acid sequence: CASSISRGTNTGELFF.

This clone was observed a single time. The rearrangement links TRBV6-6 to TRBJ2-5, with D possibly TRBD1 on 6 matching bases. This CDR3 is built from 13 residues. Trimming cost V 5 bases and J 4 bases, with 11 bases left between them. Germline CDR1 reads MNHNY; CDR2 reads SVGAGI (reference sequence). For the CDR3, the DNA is TGTGCCAGCAGTAGCCGACAGGCAGAGACCCAGTACTTC. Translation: CASSSRQAETQYF.